This TCR beta chain comes out of a study of T cell responses to AZD1222 COVID-19 vaccine. Germline V gene sequence: CDR1 MNHEY, CDR2 SVGAGI. The length of the CDR3 is 14 residues. Trimming stripped 3 bases from V and 5 bases from J, with 13 bases between. This table comes from immunoSEQ multiplex PCR, and its TCRdb copy is limited to in-frame clones, with some not included. The sample holds some 150,000 clones, 89% seen once. Study-wide points: Repertoire sampling happened only post peak T cell response.

Note on this clone: Its antigen remains unidentified.

This clonotype was obtained from an adult in good health. The chain employs TRBV6-5 and TRBJ1-1; a possible D gene is TRBD1 (5 bases). The starting material was peripheral blood, obtained on day 0 of AZD1222 vaccination. The CDR3 DNA follows: TGTGCCAGCAGTTATTCCCAGGGACGAACTGAAGCTTTCTTT. Translation gives CASSYSQGRTEAFF.